These T cell receptor beta chains were read from a single sample in a study of radiation and T cells in renal cell carcinoma. Here immunoSEQ multiplex PCR was the method, and the copy in TCRdb shows in-frame clones only, minus some. Of about 130,000 clones detected, 65% to 85% appear once; the ten largest clones hold roughly 6%. Sample: blood, taken from a patient whose treatment included radiotherapy and nephrectomy. The receptors shown here come from a man aged 50-59 years with renal cell carcinoma. Both conserved end residues are trimmed from each CDR3. Each record gives: V gene, J gene, CDR3 protein.

>TRBV6-1|TRBJ2-7
ASSDRDGPYEQY
>TRBV5-1|TRBJ1-4
ASSWGGDGKLF
>TRBV7-9|TRBJ2-7
ASSLYTYEQY
>TRBV5-1|TRBJ2-6
ASSTTGRVGANVLT
>TRBV29-1|TRBJ2-7
SVEGVGTGRERYEQY
>TRBV18|TRBJ1-4
ASSERTGGGEKLF
>TRBV18|TRBJ2-3
ASSGTEGSTDTQY
>TRBV7-3|TRBJ1-6
ASSSYRVENSPLH
>TRBV7-3|TRBJ2-2
ASSGTGELF
>TRBV12-5|TRBJ2-7
ASGPGQGPYEQY
>TRBV4-1|TRBJ1-1
ASSQEAPRGTALNTEAF
>TRBV28|TRBJ1-1
ASSLWGTVGDAEAF
>TRBV14|TRBJ2-7
ASLGQLNIYEQY
>TRBV7-2|TRBJ2-2
ASSPLAGGNTGELF
>TRBV7-9|TRBJ2-1
ASSGGATTNEQF
>TRBV25-1|TRBJ2-2
ASRGQATTGELF
>TRBV6-5|TRBJ2-5
ASSYSRSETQY
>TRBV4-2|TRBJ1-1
ASSQAGPAWGRNTEAF
>TRBV7-8|TRBJ2-2
ASSFSSGSDTGELF
>TRBV6-5|TRBJ2-5
ASSYRVSGEGTQY
>TRBV2|TRBJ2-7
AQRLQSYEQY
>TRBV4-2|TRBJ2-7
ASSPKGLAGSYEQY
>TRBV5-1|TRBJ2-3
ASNKGVSTDTQY
>TRBV27|TRBJ2-3
ASSSNLQVKGTDTQY
>TRBV30|TRBJ2-7
ACSLGSNSYEQY
>TRBV7-2|TRBJ1-5
ASSTSGVPQH
>TRBV5-1|TRBJ2-7
ASSLTVTTYEQY
>TRBV14|TRBJ1-2
ASSHSGQGENYGYT
>TRBV7-3|TRBJ1-3
ASSLWGSGNTIY
>TRBV5-1|TRBJ2-5
ASRPRTGYLQEAQY
>TRBV5-1|TRBJ2-7
ASSSGTGGTYEQY
>TRBV27|TRBJ1-1
ASSLFRNTEAF
>TRBV18|TRBJ2-1
ASSRQGGDNEQF
>TRBV28|TRBJ2-7
ASSSLAGASYEQY
>TRBV7-9|TRBJ2-1
ASSLTSNEQF
>TRBV7-2|TRBJ1-2
ASSNGGGYNYGYT
>TRBV6-5|TRBJ1-6
ASSYGTGVNSPLH
>TRBV6-5|TRBJ1-1
ASSYSTQSEAF
>TRBV13|TRBJ2-1
ASSLLTDPYNEQF
>TRBV7-9|TRBJ2-3
ASARTAGISGTDTQY
>TRBV5-1|TRBJ2-1
ASSGYSGRPAVGHGVNEQF
>TRBV19|TRBJ2-1
ASSIWGYNEQF
>TRBV5-1|TRBJ2-7
ASSPDPTRYEQY
>TRBV6-5|TRBJ2-7
ASSYSTGQGAGEQY
>TRBV19|TRBJ2-3
ASRRREGTDTQY
>TRBV18|TRBJ2-7
ASSDISYEQY
>TRBV6-6|TRBJ1-1
ASSNGQGELGTEAF
>TRBV29-1|TRBJ2-7
SVGLGESYEQY